This TCR beta chain was identified during a study of OX40 agonist ivuxolimab in advanced cancers. The data were produced by immunoSEQ multiplex PCR, yet TCRdb's version contains in-frame clones alone and is incomplete. Among under 30,000 clones listed, around 85% were seen once. People who had autoimmune disease history or systemic immunosuppression were excluded. The CDR3 sequence is 14 residues long. V was clipped by 1 base and J by 5 bases, with 11 bases between them. CDR1 is LGHNA, CDR2 YNFKEQ, per germline. The TCR comes from an adult with an advanced solid tumor such as melanoma, head and neck, liver or kidney cancer. Sequencing used CD4+ or CD8+ T cells sorted from blood, obtained in a trial of the OX40 agonist ivuxolimab. V gene TRBV4-2 combines with J gene TRBJ2-5; D is undetermined. CDR3 nucleotides: TGTGCCAGCAGCCAAGCCCGTAGCATGGAGACCCAGTACTTC. This codes for CASSQARSMETQYF.